Listed here are 3 T cell receptor beta chains from one sample, sequenced in a study of response to subunit inactivated influenza vaccine. TCRdb redid the calling of the RT-PCR reads with MiXCR, one entry per CDR3 protein. The sample lists hundreds of thousands of distinct CDR3 sequences; less than 10% were seen once. Sequencing used PBMCs from blood, obtained less than 25 months after vaccination. The receptors here all came from a man in his fifties or sixties who received an inactivated influenza vaccine.

This clonotype was counted many times. The genes are TRBV7-2 and TRBJ2-3; the match to TRBD2 covers 7 bases. Germline lookup yields CDR1 SGHTA and CDR2 FQGNSA. This CDR3 is built from 15 residues. V lost 1 base, J lost 5 bases, and 6 bases stayed unmatched. This chain's CDR3 is CASSLGREKRDTQYF. The CDR3 DNA reads TGTGCCAGCAGCTTAGGGCGGGAGAAGAGAGATACGCAGTATTTT.

As DNA, the CDR3 is TGCAGTGCGCCTTCGCGCACTGAAGCTTTCTTT. Translated, it gives CSAPSRTEAFF. The chain carries TRBV20-1 and TRBJ1-1; no firm D call. V gave up 6 bases and J gave up 4 bases, with 9 bases separating them. Germline V gene lookup returns CDR1 DFQATT and CDR2 SNEGSKA (reference sequence). This CDR3 spans 11 amino acids.

The gene calls are TRBV5-1 and TRBJ2-4; 8 positions agree with TRBD1. Unmatched junction bases numbered 11, after V lost 3 bases and J lost 6 bases. The germline V gene has CDR1 SGHRS and CDR2 YFSETQ. This CDR3 is 16 amino acids long. The CDR3 DNA reads as TGCGCCAGCAGCTCCACACCGAGGACAGGGAGAAACATTCAGTACTTC. Protein: CASSSTPRTGRNIQYF.